The 8 T cell receptor beta chains below come from one sample, sequenced in a study of cytomegalovirus exposure and HLA in healthy donors. The PCR employed 60 Vbeta primers together with 13 Jbeta primers. The repertoire was sequenced with immunoSEQ multiplex PCR; TCRdb's copy has only in-frame clones and lacks some. The sample holds roughly 140,000 clones, roughly three quarters seen once. Sequencing was performed on PBMCs. Receptor source: a woman aged 45-65 years in good health and CMV-seronegative.

The chain carries TRBV7-9 and TRBJ2-5; 9 positions match TRBD1. This CDR3 is 15 amino acids long. From germline, CDR1 is SEHNR and CDR2 FQNEAQ (reference sequence). V lost 4 bases to trimming and J lost 5 bases; unmatched junction nucleotides: 8. The CDR3 region is CASSSPDRGYETQYF. CDR3 DNA sequence: TGTGCCAGCAGCTCTCCCGACAGGGGGTACGAGACCCAGTACTTC.

The chain uses TRBV11-1 and TRBJ1-2; TRBD1 matches at 8 bases. With V trimmed by 5 bases and J by 6 bases, 5 bases remained unmatched. Per the germline V gene, CDR1 is SGHAT and CDR2 is FQDESV (reference sequence). The CDR3 spans 13 residues. CDR3 loop: CASSEDRVHGYTF. In DNA form, the CDR3 reads TGTGCCAGCAGCGAGGACAGGGTCCATGGCTACACCTTC.

The rearrangement joins TRBV29-1 to TRBJ2-3; 7 positions match TRBD2. The CDR3 runs to 14 residues. In germline, CDR1 is SQVTM, CDR2 ANQGSEA. Trimming took 2 bases from V and 0 from J; bases not matched to a gene: 2. CDR3 sequence: CSVEIAGSTDTQYF. CDR3 in DNA: TGCAGCGTTGAAATAGCGGGCAGCACAGATACGCAGTATTTT.

V and J are TRBV19 and TRBJ1-4; 7 bases fit TRBD1. CDR1 and CDR2 from the germline V gene are LNHDA and SQIVND (reference sequence). The CDR3 contains 16 residues. Losses at the gene ends were 2 bases for V and 2 bases for J; bases not matched to a gene: 5. The CDR3 coding sequence is TGTGCCAGTAGTATAACCCCGGGACAGACTAATGAAAAACTGTTTTTT. This sequence encodes CASSITPGQTNEKLFF.

Regarding this clone: This same CDR3 is encoded by further DNA sequences in the sample. This sequence joins TRBV7-3 and TRBJ1-2; 8 positions agree with TRBD1. The CDR3 has 13 amino acids. Germline V gives CDR1 SGHTA, CDR2 FQGTGA. Trimming at V came to 2 bases and at J to 8 bases, leaving 4 bases not matched to a gene. CDR3 coding DNA: TGTGCCAGCAGCTTAGCAGGGGGCGGCGGCTACACCTTC. Its translation is CASSLAGGGGYTF.

V gene TRBV19 combines with J gene TRBJ2-2, with D unclear. The CDR3 sequence is 15 residues long. Germline CDR1 and CDR2: LNHDA and SQIVND (reference sequence). V shed 4 bases and J shed 6 bases, with 15 bases lying between them. DNA for the CDR3: TGTGCCAGTAGTAAAGGAGAGGCCGCGTCCGGGGAGCTGTTTTTT. This encodes CASSKGEAASGELFF.

The rearrangement links TRBV7-6 to TRBJ2-1; the match to TRBD1 covers 10 bases. The length of the CDR3 is 15 residues. In germline, CDR1 is SGHVS, CDR2 FNYEAQ. J gave up 4 bases and V 5 bases, and 5 bases lay outside the gene matches. The CDR3 here is CASSARTGGYNEQFF. The CDR3 DNA is TGTGCCAGCAGCGCCCGGACAGGGGGGTACAATGAGCAGTTCTTC. The entire variable domain, with the rest obtained from reference TRBV7-6 and TRBJ2-1, is as follows: GAGVSQSPRYKVTKRGQDVALRCDPISGHVSLYWYRQALGQGPEFLTYFNYEAQQDKSGLPNDRFSAERPEGSISTLTIQRTEQRDSAMYRCASSARTGGYNEQFFGPGTRLTVL.

The chain couples TRBV7-2 to TRBJ1-2, with TRBD1 matching over 7 bases. This CDR3 is 14 amino acids long. J was trimmed by 4 bases and V by 2 bases; bases with no gene match: 4. CDR1 is SGHTA and CDR2 is FQGNSA in the germline V gene. The CDR3: CASSLRRQGYGYTF. CDR3 coding DNA: TGTGCCAGCAGCTTACGGCGACAGGGCTATGGCTACACCTTC.